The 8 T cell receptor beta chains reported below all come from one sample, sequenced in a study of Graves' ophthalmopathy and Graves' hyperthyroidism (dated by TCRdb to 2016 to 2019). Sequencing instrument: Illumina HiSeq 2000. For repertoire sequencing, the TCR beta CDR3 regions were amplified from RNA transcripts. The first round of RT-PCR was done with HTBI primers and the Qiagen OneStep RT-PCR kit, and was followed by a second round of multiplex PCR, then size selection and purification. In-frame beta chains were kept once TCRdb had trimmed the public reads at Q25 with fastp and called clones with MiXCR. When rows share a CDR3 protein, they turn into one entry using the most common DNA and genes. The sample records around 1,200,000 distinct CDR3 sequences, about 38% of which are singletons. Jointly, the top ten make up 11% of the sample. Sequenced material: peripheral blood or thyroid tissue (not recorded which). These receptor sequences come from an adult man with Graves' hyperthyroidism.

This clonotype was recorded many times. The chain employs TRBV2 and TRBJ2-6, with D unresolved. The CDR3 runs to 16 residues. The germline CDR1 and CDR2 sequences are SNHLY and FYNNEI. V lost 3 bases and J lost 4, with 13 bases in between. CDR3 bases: TGTGCCAGCAGTGACCCTCTGGTCACCGGGGCCAACGTCCTGACTTTC. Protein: CASSDPLVTGANVLTF.

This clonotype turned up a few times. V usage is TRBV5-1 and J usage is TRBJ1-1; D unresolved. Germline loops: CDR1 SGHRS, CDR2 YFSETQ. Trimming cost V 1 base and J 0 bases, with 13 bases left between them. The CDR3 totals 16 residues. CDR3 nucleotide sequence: TGCGCCAGCAGCTTGATGGGGAAAAGAGTGAACACTGAAGCTTTCTTT. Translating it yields CASSLMGKRVNTEAFF.

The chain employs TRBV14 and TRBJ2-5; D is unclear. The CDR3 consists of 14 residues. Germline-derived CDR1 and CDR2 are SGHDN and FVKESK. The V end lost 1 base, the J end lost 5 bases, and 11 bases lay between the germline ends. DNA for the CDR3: TGTGCCAGCAGCCAAGGAGTTGTCTGGGAGACCCAGTACTTC. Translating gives CASSQGVVWETQYF. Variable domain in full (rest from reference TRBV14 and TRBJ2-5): EAGVTQFPSHSVIEKGQTVTLRCDPISGHDNLYWYRRVMGKEIKFLLHFVKESKQDESGMPNNRFLAERTGGTYSTLKVQPAELEDSGVYFCASSQGVVWETQYFGPGTRLLVL.

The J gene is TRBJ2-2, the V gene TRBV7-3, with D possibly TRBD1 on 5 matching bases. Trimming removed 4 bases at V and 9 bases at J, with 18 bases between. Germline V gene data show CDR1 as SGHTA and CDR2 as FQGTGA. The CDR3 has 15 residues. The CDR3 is CASSSSGMILRELFF. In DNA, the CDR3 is TGTGCCAGCAGCTCTTCAGGGATGATTCTACGGGAGCTGTTTTTT.

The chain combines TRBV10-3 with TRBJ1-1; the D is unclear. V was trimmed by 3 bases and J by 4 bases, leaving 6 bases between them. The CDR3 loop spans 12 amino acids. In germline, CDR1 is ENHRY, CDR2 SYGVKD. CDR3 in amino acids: CAISDPTTEAFF. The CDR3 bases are TGTGCCATCAGTGACCCGACCACTGAAGCTTTCTTT.

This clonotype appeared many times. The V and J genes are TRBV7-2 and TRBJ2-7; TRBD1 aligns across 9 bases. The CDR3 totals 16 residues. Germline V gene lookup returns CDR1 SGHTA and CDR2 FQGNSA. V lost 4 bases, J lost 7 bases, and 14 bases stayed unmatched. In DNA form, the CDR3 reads TGTGCCAGCAGCTCGCCGGGACAGGGCCCCCCGCGGGAGCAGTACTTC. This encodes CASSSPGQGPPREQYF.

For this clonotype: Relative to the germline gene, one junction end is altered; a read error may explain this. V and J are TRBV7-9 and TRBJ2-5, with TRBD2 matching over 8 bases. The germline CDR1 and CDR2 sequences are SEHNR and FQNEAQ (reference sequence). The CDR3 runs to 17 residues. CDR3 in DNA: TGTACCAGCAGCTCGGGACTAGGGGTTAAGAGACAAGAGACCCAGTACTTC. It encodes CTSSSGLGVKRQETQYF.

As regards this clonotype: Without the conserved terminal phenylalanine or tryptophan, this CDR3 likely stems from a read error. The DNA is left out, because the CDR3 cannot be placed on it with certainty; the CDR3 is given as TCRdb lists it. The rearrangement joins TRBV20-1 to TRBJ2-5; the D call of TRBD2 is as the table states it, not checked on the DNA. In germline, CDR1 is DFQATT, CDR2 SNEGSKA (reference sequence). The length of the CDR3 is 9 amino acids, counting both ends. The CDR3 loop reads CSARDPGTS.